This TCR beta chain was retrieved from a study of T-cell memory formation after mild COVID-19. TCRdb re-called the 5' RACE reads through MiXCR, storing one row per CDR3 protein. The sample records 180,000 or so distinct CDR3 sequences, roughly 17% being singletons. This clonotype was picked up one time. Losses at the gene ends were 6 bases for V and 4 bases for J; bases not matched to a gene: 5. CDR3 length: 15 amino acids. Germline V lookup: CDR1 MGHDK, CDR2 SYGVNS. The sequence came from an adult woman who had mild COVID-19 (a few samples of this study predate the infection). Cell type and time point are not known. The chain carries TRBV25-1 and TRBJ1-6; TRBD1 matches 8 bases. Sequenced sample: PBMCs or a T cell subset sorted from them (not recorded which). DNA for the CDR3: TGTGCCAGCAGCCAAAGGACAGGGTATAATTCACCCCTCCACTTT. Protein product: CASSQRTGYNSPLHF.